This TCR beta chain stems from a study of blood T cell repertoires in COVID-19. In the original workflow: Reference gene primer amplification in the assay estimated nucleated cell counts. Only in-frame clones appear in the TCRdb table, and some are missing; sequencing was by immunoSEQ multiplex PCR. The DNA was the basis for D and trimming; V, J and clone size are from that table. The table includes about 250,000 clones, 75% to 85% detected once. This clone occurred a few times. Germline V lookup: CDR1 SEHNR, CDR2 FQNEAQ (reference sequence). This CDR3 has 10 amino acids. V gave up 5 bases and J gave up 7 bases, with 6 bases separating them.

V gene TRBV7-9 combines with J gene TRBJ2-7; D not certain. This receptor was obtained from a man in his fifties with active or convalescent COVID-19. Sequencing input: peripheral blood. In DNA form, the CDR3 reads TGTGCCAGCAGCGGCACGGAGCAGTACTTC. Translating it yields CASSGTEQYF.